This T cell receptor beta chain was found in a study of control samples from healthy donors and cancer patients. Libraries were prepared by immunoSEQ multiplex PCR; TCRdb keeps only in-frame clonotypes and omits some of them. This table holds approximately 58,000 clones, around 87% found once. Trimming removed 8 bases from V and 2 bases from J, with 4 bases in between. CDR3 length: 11 amino acids. Germline-derived CDR1 and CDR2 are LNHDA and SQIVND (reference sequence). V and J are TRBV19 and TRBJ2-1; no clear D gene. The TCR sequence derives from a woman aged 55-69 years with lung cancer. Material for sequencing was PBMCs. The CDR3 DNA follows: TGTGCCAGTTCGACCTACAATGAGCAGTTCTTC. This translates into CASSTYNEQFF.